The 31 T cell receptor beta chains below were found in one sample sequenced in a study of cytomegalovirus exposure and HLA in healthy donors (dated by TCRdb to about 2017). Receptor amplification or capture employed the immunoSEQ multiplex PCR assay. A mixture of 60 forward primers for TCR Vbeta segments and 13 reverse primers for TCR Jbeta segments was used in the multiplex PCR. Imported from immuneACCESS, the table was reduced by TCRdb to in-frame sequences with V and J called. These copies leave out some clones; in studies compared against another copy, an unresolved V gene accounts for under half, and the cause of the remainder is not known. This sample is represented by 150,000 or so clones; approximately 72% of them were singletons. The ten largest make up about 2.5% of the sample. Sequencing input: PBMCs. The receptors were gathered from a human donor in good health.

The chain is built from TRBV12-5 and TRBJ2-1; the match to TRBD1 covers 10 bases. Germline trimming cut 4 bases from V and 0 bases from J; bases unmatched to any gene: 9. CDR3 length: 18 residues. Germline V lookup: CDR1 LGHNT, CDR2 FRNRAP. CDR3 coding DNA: TGTGCTAGTGGTTCCGGGACAGGGGCTCCCCTCTCCTACAATGAGCAGTTCTTC. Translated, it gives CASGSGTGAPLSYNEQFF. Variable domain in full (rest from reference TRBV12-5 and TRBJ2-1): DARVTQTPRHKVTEMGQEVTMRCQPILGHNTVFWYRQTMMQGLELLAYFRNRAPLDDSGMPKDRFSAEMPDATLATLKIQPSEPRDSAVYFCASGSGTGAPLSYNEQFFGPGTRLTVL.

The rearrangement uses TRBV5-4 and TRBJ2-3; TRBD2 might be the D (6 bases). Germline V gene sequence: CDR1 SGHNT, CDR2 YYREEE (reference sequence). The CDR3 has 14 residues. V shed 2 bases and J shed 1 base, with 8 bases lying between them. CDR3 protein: CASSFTGGTDTQYF. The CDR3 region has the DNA TGTGCCAGCAGCTTTACGGGGGGCACAGATACGCAGTATTTT.

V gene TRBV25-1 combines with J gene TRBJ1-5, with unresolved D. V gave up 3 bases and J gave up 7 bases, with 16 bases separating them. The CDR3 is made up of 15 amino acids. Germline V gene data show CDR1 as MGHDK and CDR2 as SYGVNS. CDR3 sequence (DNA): TGTGCCAGCAGTGATGACCCGGAGTCAGCACAGCCCCAGCATTTT. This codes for CASSDDPESAQPQHF.

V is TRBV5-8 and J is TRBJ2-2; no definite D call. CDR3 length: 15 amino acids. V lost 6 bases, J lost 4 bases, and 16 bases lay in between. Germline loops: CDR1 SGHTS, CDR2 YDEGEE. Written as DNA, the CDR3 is TGTGCCAGCAACCCTAGGATAGGCAGCACCGGGGAGCTGTTTTTT. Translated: CASNPRIGSTGELFF.

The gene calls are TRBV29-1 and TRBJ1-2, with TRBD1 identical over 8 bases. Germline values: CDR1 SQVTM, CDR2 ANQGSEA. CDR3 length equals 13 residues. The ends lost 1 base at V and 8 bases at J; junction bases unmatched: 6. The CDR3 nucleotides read TGCAGCGTTGAAGGTGGGACAGGCCGGGGCTACACCTTC. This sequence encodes CSVEGGTGRGYTF. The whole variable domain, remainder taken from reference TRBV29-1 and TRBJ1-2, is SAVISQKPSRDICQRGTSLTIQCQVDSQVTMMFWYRQQPGQSLTLIATANQGSEATYESGFVIDKFPISRPNLTFSTLTVSNMSPEDSSIYLCSVEGGTGRGYTFGSGTRLTVV.

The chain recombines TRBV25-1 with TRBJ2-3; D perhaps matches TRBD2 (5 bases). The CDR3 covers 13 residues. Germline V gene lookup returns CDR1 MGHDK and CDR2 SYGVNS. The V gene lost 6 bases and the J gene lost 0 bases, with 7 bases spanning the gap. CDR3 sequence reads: CASREASTDTQYF. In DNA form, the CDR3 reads TGTGCCAGCAGGGAGGCTAGCACAGATACGCAGTATTTT. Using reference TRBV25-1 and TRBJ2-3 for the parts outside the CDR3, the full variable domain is EADIYQTPRYLVIGTGKKITLECSQTMGHDKMYWYQQDPGMELHLIHYSYGVNSTEKGDLSSESTVSRIRTEHFPLTLESARPSHTSQYLCASREASTDTQYFGPGTRLTVL.

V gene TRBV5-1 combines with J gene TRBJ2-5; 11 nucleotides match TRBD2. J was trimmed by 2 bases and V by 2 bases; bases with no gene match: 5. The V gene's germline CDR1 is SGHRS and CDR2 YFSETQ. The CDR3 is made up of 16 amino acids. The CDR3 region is CASSFWGLAVQETQYF. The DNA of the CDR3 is TGCGCCAGCAGCTTCTGGGGACTAGCGGTACAAGAGACCCAGTACTTC. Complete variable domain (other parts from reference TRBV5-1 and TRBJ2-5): KAGVTQTPRYLIKTRGQQVTLSCSPISGHRSVSWYQQTPGQGLQFLFEYFSETQRNKGNFPGRFSGRQFSNSRSEMNVSTLELGDSALYLCASSFWGLAVQETQYFGPGTRLLVL.

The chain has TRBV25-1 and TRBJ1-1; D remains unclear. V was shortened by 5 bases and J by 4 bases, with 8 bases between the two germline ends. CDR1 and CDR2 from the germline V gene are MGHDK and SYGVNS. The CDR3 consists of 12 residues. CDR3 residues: CASSFGLTEAFF. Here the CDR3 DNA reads TGTGCCAGCAGTTTTGGGCTCACTGAAGCTTTCTTT.

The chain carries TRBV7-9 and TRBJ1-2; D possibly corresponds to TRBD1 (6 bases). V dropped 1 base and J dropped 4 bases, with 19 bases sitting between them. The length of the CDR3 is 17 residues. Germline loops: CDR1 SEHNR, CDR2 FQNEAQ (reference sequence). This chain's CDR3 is CASSLDVMGDRTYGYTF. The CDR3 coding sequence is TGTGCCAGCAGCTTAGACGTGATGGGTGACAGGACCTATGGCTACACCTTC.

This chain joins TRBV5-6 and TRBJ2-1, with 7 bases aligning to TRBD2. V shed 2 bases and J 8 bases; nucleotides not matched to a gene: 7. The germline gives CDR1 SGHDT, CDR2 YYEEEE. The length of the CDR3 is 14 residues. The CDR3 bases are TGTGCCAGCAGCTTAAAGGCTCGGGAGGATGAGCAGTTCTTC. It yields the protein CASSLKAREDEQFF.

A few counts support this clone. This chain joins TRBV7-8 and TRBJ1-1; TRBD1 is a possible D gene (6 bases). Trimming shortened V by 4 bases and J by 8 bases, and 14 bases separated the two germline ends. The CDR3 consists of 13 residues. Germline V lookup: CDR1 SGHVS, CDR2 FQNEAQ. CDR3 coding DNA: TGTGCCAGCAGCTCCACTGCCGGGACAGAAGCTTTCTTT. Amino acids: CASSSTAGTEAFF.

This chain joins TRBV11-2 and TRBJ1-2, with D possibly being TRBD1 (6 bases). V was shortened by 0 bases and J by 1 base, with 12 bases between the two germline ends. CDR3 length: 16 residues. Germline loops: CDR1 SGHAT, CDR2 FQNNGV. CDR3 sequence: CASSLDFTGINYGYTF. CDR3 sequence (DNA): TGTGCCAGCAGCTTAGATTTCACAGGGATTAACTATGGCTACACCTTC. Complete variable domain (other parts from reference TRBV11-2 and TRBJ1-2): EAGVAQSPRYKIIEKRQSVAFWCNPISGHATLYWYQQILGQGPKLLIQFQNNGVVDDSQLPKDRFSAERLKGVDSTLKIQPAKLEDSAVYLCASSLDFTGINYGYTFGSGTRLTVV.

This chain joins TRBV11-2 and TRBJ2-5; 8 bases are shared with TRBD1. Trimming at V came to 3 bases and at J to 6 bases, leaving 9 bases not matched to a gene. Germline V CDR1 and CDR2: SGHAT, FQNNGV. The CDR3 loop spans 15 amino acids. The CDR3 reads CASSFLDRVGQTQYF. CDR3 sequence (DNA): TGTGCCAGCAGCTTCCTGGACAGGGTAGGACAGACCCAGTACTTC.

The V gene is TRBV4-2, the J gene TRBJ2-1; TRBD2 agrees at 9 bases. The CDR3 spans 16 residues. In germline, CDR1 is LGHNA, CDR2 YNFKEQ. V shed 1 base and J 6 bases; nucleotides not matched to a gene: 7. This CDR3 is CASSQARGGALNEQFF. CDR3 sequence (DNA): TGTGCCAGCAGCCAAGCACGCGGGGGGGCCCTCAATGAGCAGTTCTTC.

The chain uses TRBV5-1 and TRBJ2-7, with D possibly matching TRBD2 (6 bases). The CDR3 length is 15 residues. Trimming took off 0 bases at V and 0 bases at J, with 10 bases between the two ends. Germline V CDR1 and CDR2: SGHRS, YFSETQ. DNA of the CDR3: TGCGCCAGCAGCTTGGTTGCGGGGAGCTCCTACGAGCAGTACTTC. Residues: CASSLVAGSSYEQYF. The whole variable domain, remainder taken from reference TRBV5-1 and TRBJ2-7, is KAGVTQTPRYLIKTRGQQVTLSCSPISGHRSVSWYQQTPGQGLQFLFEYFSETQRNKGNFPGRFSGRQFSNSRSEMNVSTLELGDSALYLCASSLVAGSSYEQYFGPGTRLTVT.

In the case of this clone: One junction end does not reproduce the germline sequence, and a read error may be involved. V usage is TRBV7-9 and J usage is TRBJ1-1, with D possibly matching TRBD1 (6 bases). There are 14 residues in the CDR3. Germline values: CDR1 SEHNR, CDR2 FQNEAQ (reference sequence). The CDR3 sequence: CASSQGGGIAEAFF. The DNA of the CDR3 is TGCGCCAGCAGCCAGGGAGGGGGAATCGCTGAAGCTTTCTTT.

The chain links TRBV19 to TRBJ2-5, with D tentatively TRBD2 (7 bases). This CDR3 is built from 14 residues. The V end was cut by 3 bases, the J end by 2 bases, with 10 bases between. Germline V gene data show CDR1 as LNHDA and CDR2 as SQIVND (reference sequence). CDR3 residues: CASSMGGPQETQYF. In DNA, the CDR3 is TGTGCCAGTAGTATGGGGGGGCCTCAAGAGACCCAGTACTTC. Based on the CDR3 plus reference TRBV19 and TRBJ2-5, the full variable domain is DGGITQSPKYLFRKEGQNVTLSCEQNLNHDAMYWYRQDPGQGLRLIYYSQIVNDFQKGDIAEGYSVSREKKESFPLTVTSAQKNPTAFYLCASSMGGPQETQYFGPGTRLLVL.

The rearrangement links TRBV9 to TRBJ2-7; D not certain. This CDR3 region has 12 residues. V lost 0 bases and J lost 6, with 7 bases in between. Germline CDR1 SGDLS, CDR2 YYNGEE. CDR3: CASSVGNSEQYF. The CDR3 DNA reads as TGTGCCAGCAGCGTAGGGAACAGCGAGCAGTACTTC. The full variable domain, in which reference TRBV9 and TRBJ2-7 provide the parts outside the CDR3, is DSGVTQTPKHLITATGQRVTLRCSPRSGDLSVYWYQQSLDQGLQFLIQYYNGEERAKGNILERFSAQQFPDLHSELNLSSLELGDSALYFCASSVGNSEQYFGPGTRLTVT.

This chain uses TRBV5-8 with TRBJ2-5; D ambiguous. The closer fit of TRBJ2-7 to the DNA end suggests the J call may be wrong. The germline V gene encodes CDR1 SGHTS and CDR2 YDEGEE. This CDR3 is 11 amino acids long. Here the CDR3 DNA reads TGTGCCAGCAGCTCCGCCTACGAGCAGTACTTC. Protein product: CASSSAYEQYF.

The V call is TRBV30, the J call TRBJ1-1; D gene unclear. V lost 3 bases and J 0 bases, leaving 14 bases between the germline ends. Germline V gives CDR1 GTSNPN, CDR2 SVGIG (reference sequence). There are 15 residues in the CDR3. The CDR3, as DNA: TGTGCCTGGAGGTCTAAAGTTGAGGTGAACACTGAAGCTTTCTTT. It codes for CAWRSKVEVNTEAFF.

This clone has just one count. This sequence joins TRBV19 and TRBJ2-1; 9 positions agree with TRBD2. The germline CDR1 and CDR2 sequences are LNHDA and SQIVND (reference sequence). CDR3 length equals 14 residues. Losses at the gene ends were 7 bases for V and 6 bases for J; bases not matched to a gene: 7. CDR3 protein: CASNQGLAGNEQFF. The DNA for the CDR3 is TGTGCCAGTAACCAGGGACTAGCTGGCAATGAGCAGTTCTTC.

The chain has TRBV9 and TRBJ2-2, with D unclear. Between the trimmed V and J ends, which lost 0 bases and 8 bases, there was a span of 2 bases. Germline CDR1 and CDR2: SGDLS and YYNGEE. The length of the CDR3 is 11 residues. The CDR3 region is CASSVAGELFF. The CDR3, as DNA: TGTGCCAGCAGCGTAGCTGGGGAGCTGTTTTTT.

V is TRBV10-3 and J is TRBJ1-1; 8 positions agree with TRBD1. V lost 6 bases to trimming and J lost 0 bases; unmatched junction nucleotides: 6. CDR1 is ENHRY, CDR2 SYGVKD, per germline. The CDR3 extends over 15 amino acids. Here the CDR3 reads CAIRGQGGMNTEAFF. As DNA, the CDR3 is TGTGCCATCAGAGGACAGGGTGGCATGAACACTGAAGCTTTCTTT.

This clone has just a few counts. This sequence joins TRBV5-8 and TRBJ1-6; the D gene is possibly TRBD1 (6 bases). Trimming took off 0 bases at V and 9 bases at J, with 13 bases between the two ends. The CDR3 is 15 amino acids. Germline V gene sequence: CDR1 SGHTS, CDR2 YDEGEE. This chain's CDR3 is CASSLVRQGTSPLHF. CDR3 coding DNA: TGTGCCAGCAGCTTGGTGCGGCAGGGGACTTCACCCCTCCACTTT. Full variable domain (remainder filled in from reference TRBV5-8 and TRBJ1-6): EAGVTQSPTHLIKTRGQQATLRCSPISGHTSVYWYQQALGLGLQFLLWYDEGEERNRGNFPPRFSGRQFPNYSSELNVNALELEDSALYLCASSLVRQGTSPLHFGNGTRLTVT.

The chain's CDR3 is CATNSVRYNEQFF. Here the CDR3 DNA reads TGTGCCACCAACAGCGTCCGGTACAATGAGCAGTTCTTC. The chain carries TRBV15 and TRBJ2-1; D unresolved. Trimming took 7 bases from V and 4 from J, leaving 11 bases between them. Germline loops: CDR1 LNHNV, CDR2 YYDKDF (reference sequence). The CDR3 length is 13 residues.

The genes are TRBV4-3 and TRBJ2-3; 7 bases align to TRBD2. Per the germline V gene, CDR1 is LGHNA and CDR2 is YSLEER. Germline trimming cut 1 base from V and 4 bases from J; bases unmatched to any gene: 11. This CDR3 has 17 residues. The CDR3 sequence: CASSQALLVAGADTQYF. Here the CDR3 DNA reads TGCGCCAGCAGCCAAGCCCTCTTAGTGGCGGGGGCAGATACGCAGTATTTT.

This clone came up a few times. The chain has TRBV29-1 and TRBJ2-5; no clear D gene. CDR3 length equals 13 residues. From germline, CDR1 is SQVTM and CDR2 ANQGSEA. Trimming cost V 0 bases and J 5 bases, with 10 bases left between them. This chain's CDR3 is CSVEEGPGETQYF. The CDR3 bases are TGCAGCGTTGAAGAGGGCCCTGGGGAGACCCAGTACTTC.

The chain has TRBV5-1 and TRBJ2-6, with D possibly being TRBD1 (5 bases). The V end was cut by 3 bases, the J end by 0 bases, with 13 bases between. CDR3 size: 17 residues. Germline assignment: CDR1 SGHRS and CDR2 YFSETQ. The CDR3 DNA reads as TGCGCCAGCAGCTCTGCAGGGCCCTTCTCTGGGGCCAACGTCCTGACTTTC. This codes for CASSSAGPFSGANVLTF.

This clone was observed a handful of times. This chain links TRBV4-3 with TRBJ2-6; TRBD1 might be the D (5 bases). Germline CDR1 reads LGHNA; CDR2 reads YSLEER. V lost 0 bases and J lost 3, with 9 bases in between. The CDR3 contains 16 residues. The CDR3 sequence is CASSQDVGVGANVLTF. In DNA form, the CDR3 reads TGCGCCAGCAGCCAAGATGTAGGGGTTGGGGCCAACGTCCTGACTTTC.

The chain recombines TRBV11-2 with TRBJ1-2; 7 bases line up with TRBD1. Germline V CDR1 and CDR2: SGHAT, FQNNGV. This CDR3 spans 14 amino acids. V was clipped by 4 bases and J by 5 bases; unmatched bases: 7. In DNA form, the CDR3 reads TGTGCCAGCAGCTCCTTGCAGGGGGTGTATGGCTACACCTTC. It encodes CASSSLQGVYGYTF.

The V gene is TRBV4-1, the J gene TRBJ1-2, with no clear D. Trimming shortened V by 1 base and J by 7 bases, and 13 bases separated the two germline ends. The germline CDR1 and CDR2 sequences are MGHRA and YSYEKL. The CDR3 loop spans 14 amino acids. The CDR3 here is CASSQGRGSAGYTF. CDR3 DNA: TGCGCCAGCAGCCAAGGTCGGGGTTCGGCTGGCTACACCTTC.